The 8 T cell receptor beta chains presented below share a single source sample, sequenced in a study of molecular identifiers for immune sequencing clone quantification. Each CDR3 protein gets one entry after TCRdb re-called the PCR reads with MiXCR. Among 60,000 to 70,000 distinct CDR3 sequences listed, 15% to 20% were seen once. Input material: naive CD8+ T cells from blood, with Jurkat cell RNA spiked in. The subset was: FACS-sorted CD8+CD4-CCR7+CD45RA+ naive T cells. The receptor set was obtained from a human donor in good health. Some libraries in this study had Jurkat cell RNA spiked in.

This clonotype was detected many times. The chain uses TRBV27 and TRBJ2-1, with D uncertain. Trimming removed 5 bases at V and 8 bases at J, with 16 bases between. The germline V gene has CDR1 MNHEY and CDR2 SMNVEV (reference sequence). The CDR3 has 14 residues. This CDR3 is CASSLVGTGDEQFF. In DNA form, the CDR3 reads TGTGCCAGCAGTCTAGTAGGCACTGGGGATGAGCAGTTCTTC.

This clonotype was counted at least ten times. This chain connects TRBV7-2 to TRBJ2-3; 9 positions match TRBD2. CDR3 size: 16 residues. Germline CDR1 is SGHTA and CDR2 is FQGNSA. After removal of 5 bases from V and 12 bases from J, the junction contained 18 bases not matched to a gene. CDR3 bases: TGTGCCAGCAGCCCCCTGGGAGGGGCTAGCGGGATTTCACAGTATTTT. As protein: CASSPLGGASGISQYF.

This clonotype was recorded a few times. The chain employs TRBV12-3 or TRBV12-4 and TRBJ2-1, with D possibly TRBD2 on 5 matching bases. The CDR3 has 16 amino acids. Trimming removed 5 bases from V and 2 bases from J, with 16 bases in between. For the CDR3, the DNA is TGTGCCAGCAGTCAAATCCTACTAGGCCCCTACAATGAGCAGTTCTTC. Translated, it gives CASSQILLGPYNEQFF.

This clonotype was counted many times. The chain has TRBV5-5 and TRBJ2-3; 9 bases are shared with TRBD2. Germline lookup yields CDR1 SGHKS and CDR2 YYEKEE (reference sequence). This CDR3 is built from 17 residues. Trimming at V came to 4 bases and at J to 2 bases, leaving 11 bases not matched to a gene. The CDR3 reads CASSRRKREVLTDTQYF. CDR3 DNA: TGTGCCAGCAGCCGGCGGAAGCGGGAGGTCCTCACAGATACGCAGTATTTT. The full variable domain, in which reference TRBV5-5 and TRBJ2-3 provide the parts outside the CDR3, is DAGVTQSPTHLIKTRGQQVTLRCSPISGHKSVSWYQQVLGQGPQFIFQYYEKEERGRGNFPDRFSARQFPNYSSELNVNALLLGDSALYLCASSRRKREVLTDTQYFGPGTRLTVL.

For this clonotype: A much more abundant neighbour one base away suggests this may be a read error. The chain recombines TRBV28 with TRBJ2-5; D is unclear. Germline-derived CDR1 and CDR2 are MDHEN and SYDVKM. The CDR3 runs to 13 residues. This chain's CDR3 is CAGSFKGQETQYF. CDR3 nucleotide sequence: TGTGCCGGCAGTTTTAAGGGCCAAGAGACCCAGTACTTC.

Concerning this clonotype itself: A read error may be the cause here, since a much bigger clone is one base away. The chain is built from TRBV11-2 and TRBJ2-3, with 8 bases lining up with TRBD2. The CDR3 spans 15 residues. Germline-derived CDR1 and CDR2 are SGHAT and FQNNGV. Here the CDR3 reads CASSPGGGSTDTRYF. The CDR3 nucleotides are TGTGCCAGCAGCCCTGGCGGGGGGAGCACAGATACGCGGTATTTT.

This clonotype was counted at least ten times. This chain uses TRBV27 with TRBJ1-2; no clear D gene. This CDR3 spans 18 amino acids. Trimming removed 0 bases from V and 4 bases from J, with 21 bases in between. CDR1 and CDR2 (germline): MNHEY, SMNVEV (reference sequence). In nucleotides, the CDR3 is TGTGCCAGCAGTTTATCGCAATCGGAGGGAGTCCCCTCCTATGGCTACACCTTC. This encodes CASSLSQSEGVPSYGYTF.

This clonotype was recorded many times. The chain recombines TRBV9 with TRBJ2-1, with a weak D call TRBD1 (6 bases). The CDR3 runs to 14 residues. CDR1 and CDR2 (germline): SGDLS, YYNGEE. The V gene lost 0 bases and the J gene lost 6 bases, with 10 bases spanning the gap. CDR3 sequence: CASSVDLGANEQFF. The CDR3 nucleotides read TGTGCCAGCAGCGTAGATCTGGGGGCCAATGAGCAGTTCTTC.